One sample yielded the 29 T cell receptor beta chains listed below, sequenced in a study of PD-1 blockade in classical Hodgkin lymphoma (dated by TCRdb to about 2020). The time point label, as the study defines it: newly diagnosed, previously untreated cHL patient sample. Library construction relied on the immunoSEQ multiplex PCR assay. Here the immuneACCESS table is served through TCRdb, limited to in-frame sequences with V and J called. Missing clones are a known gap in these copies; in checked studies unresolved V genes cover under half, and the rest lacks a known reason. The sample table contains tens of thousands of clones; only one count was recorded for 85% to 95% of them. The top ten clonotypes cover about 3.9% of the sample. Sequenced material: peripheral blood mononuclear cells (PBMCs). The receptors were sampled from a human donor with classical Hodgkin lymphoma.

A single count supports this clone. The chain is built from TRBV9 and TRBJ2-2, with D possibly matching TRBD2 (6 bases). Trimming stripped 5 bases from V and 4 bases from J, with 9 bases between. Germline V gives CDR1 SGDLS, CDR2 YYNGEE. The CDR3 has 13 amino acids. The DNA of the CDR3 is TGTGCCAGCAGTAGGGACTCCACCGGGGAGCTGTTTTTT. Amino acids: CASSRDSTGELFF.

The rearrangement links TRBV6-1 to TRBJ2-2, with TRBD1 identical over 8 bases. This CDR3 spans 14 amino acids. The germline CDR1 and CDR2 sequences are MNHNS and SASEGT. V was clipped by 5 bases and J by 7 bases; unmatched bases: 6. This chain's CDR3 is CASSFRQGFGELFF. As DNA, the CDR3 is TGTGCCAGCAGTTTCAGACAGGGGTTCGGGGAGCTGTTTTTT.

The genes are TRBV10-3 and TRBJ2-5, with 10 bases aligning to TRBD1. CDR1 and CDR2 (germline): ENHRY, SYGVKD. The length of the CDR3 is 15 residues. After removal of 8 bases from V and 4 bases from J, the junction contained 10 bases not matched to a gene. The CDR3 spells CAIGDRGRGGETQYF. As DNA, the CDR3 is TGTGCCATCGGAGACAGGGGGCGAGGGGGAGAGACCCAGTACTTC.

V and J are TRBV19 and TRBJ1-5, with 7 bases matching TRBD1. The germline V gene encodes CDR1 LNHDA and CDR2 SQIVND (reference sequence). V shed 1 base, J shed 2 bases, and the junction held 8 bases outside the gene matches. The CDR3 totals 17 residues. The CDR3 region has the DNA TGTGCCAGTAGTATAGTTAAGGGGGCGGGTGGCAATCAGCCCCAGCATTTT. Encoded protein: CASSIVKGAGGNQPQHF.

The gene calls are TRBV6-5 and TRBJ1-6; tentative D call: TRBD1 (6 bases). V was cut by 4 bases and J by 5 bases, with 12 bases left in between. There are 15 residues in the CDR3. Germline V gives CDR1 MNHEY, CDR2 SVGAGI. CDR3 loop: CASSFRQEHNSPLHF. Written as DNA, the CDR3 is TGTGCCAGCAGTTTTCGACAGGAGCATAATTCACCCCTCCACTTT.

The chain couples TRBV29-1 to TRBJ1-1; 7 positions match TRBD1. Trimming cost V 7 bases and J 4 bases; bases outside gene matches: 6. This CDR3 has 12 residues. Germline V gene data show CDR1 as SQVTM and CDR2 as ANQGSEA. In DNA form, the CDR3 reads TGCAGCGCGTATACAGGGGCCACTGAAGCTTTCTTT. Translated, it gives CSAYTGATEAFF. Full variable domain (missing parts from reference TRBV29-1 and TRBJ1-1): SAVISQKPSRDICQRGTSLTIQCQVDSQVTMMFWYRQQPGQSLTLIATANQGSEATYESGFVIDKFPISRPNLTFSTLTVSNMSPEDSSIYLCSAYTGATEAFFGQGTRLTVV.

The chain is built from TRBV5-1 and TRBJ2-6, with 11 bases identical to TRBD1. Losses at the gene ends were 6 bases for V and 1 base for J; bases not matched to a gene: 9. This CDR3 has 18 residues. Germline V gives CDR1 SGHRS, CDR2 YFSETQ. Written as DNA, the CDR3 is TGCGCCAGCAACCATAAAGGACAGGGGGCATCTGGGGCCAACGTCCTGACTTTC. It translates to CASNHKGQGASGANVLTF.

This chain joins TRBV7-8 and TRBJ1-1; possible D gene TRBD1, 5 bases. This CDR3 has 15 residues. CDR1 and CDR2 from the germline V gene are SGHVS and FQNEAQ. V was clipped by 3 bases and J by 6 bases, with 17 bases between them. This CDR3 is CASSLSARAGPEAFF. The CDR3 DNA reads TGTGCCAGCAGCTTGTCCGCCAGGGCCGGCCCTGAAGCTTTCTTT.

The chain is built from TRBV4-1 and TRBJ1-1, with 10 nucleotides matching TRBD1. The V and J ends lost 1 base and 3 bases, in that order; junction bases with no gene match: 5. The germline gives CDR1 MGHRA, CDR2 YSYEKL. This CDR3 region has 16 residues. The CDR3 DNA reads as TGCGCCAGCAGCCAAGCCGGGACAGGGGCACACACTGAAGCTTTCTTT. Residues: CASSQAGTGAHTEAFF.

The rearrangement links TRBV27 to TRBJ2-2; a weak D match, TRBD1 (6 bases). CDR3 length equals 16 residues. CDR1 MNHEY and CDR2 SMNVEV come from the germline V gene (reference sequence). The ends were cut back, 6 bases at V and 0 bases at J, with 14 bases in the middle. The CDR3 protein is CASSLRTEANTGELFF. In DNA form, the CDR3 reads TGTGCCAGCAGCCTCAGGACAGAAGCGAACACCGGGGAGCTGTTTTTT.

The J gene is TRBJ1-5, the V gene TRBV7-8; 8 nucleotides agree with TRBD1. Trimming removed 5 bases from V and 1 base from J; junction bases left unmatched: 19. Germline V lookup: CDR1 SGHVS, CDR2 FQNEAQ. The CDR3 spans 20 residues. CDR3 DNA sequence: TGTGCCAGCAGCCCCGGCCCGGCAGGGGGCACTGGTGGGAGCAATCAGCCCCAGCATTTT. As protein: CASSPGPAGGTGGSNQPQHF.

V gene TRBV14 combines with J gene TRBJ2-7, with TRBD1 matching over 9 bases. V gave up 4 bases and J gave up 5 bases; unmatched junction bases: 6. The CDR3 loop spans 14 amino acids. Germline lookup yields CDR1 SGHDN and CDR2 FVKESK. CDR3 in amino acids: CASSRDRVINEQYF. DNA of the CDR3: TGTGCCAGCAGCCGGGACAGGGTGATCAACGAGCAGTACTTC.

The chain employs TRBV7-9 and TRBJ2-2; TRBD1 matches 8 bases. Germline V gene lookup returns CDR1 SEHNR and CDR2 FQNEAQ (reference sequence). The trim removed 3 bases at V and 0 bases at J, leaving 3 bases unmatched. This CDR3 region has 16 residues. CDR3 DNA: TGTGCCAGCAGCTTCCCGGGACAGGCGAACACCGGGGAGCTGTTTTTT. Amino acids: CASSFPGQANTGELFF. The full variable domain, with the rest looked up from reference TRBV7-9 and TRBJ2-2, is DTGVSQNPRHKITKRGQNVTFRCDPISEHNRLYWYRQTLGQGPEFLTYFQNEAQLEKSRLLSDRFSAERPKGSFSTLEIQRTEQGDSAMYLCASSFPGQANTGELFFGEGSRLTVL.

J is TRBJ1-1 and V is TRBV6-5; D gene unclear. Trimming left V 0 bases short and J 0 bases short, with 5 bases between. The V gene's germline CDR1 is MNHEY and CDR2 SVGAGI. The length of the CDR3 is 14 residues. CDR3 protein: CASSYSGLNTEAFF. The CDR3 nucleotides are TGTGCCAGCAGTTACTCGGGCCTGAACACTGAAGCTTTCTTT.

CDR3 amino acids: CASSKYGQGRQETQYF. For the CDR3, the DNA is TGTGCCAGCAGTAAATACGGACAGGGTCGCCAAGAGACCCAGTACTTC. The rearrangement uses TRBV9 and TRBJ2-5; 8 bases are a match to TRBD1. V trimming: 5 bases; J trimming: 1 base; junction bases outside the gene matches: 10. CDR3 length: 16 amino acids. CDR1 SGDLS and CDR2 YYNGEE come from the germline V gene.

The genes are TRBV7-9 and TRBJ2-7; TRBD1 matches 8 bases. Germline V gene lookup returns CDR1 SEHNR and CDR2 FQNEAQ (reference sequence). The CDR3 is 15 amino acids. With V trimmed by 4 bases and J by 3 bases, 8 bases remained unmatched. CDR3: CASSSGTGSSYEQYF. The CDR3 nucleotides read TGTGCCAGCAGCTCGGGGACAGGATCTAGCTACGAGCAGTACTTC.

This CDR3 reads CSASLGDEQYF. Here the CDR3 DNA reads TGCAGTGCTAGTTTAGGGGACGAGCAGTACTTC. The chain recombines TRBV20-1 with TRBJ2-7; D is perhaps TRBD1 (5 bases). Germline V gene data show CDR1 as DFQATT and CDR2 as SNEGSKA (reference sequence). CDR3 length: 11 amino acids. Trimming took off 3 bases at V and 5 bases at J, with 8 bases between the two ends.

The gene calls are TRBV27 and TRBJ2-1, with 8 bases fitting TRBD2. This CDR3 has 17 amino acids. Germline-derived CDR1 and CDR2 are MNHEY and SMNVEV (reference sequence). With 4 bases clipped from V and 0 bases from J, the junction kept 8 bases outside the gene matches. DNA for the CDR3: TGTGCCAGCAGTTCCCAGACTAGCGCTAGCTCCTACAATGAGCAGTTCTTC. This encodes CASSSQTSASSYNEQFF.

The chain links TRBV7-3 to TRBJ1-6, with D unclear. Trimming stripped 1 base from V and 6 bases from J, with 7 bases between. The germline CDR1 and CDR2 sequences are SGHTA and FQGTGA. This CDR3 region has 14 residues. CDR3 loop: CASSLSGLNSPLHF. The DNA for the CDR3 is TGTGCCAGCAGCTTAAGTGGGCTTAATTCACCCCTCCACTTT.

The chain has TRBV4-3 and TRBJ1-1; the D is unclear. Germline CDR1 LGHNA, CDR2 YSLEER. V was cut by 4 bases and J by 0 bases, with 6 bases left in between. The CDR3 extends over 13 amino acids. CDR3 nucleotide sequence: TGCGCCAGCAGCCTGTCAGTGAACACTGAAGCTTTCTTT. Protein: CASSLSVNTEAFF.

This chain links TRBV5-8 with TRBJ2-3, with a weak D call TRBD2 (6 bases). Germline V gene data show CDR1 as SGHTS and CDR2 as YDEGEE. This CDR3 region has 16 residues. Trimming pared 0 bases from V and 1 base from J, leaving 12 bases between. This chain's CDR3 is CASSLGRLGGTDTQYF. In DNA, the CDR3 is TGTGCCAGCAGCTTGGGCAGACTAGGAGGCACAGATACGCAGTATTTT.

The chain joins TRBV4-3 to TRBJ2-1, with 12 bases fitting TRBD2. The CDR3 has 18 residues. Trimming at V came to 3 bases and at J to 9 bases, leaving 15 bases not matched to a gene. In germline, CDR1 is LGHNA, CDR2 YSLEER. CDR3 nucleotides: TGCGCCAGCAGCCACCGGACTAGCGGGACAGTAACCCCCCTTGAGCAGTTCTTC. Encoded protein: CASSHRTSGTVTPLEQFF.

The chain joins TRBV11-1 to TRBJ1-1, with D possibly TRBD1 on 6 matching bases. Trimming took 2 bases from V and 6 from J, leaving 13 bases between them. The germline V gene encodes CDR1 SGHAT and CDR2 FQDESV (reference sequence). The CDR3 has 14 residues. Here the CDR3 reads CASSLWGGGPEAFF. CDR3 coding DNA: TGTGCCAGCAGCTTATGGGGGGGCGGGCCTGAAGCTTTCTTT.

The CDR3 here is CASAITGLSGSVATDEQFF. CDR3 DNA: TGTGCCAGCGCCATCACAGGATTATCAGGGTCAGTAGCGACAGATGAGCAGTTCTTC. This chain uses TRBV9 with TRBJ2-1, with D perhaps being TRBD1 or TRBD2 (5 bases each). V was pared by 7 bases and J by 8 bases, with 34 bases between. CDR3 size: 19 residues. In germline, CDR1 is SGDLS, CDR2 YYNGEE. Drawing the rest from reference TRBV9 and TRBJ2-1, the complete variable domain is DSGVTQTPKHLITATGQRVTLRCSPRSGDLSVYWYQQSLDQGLQFLIQYYNGEERAKGNILERFSAQQFPDLHSELNLSSLELGDSALYFCASAITGLSGSVATDEQFFGPGTRLTVL.

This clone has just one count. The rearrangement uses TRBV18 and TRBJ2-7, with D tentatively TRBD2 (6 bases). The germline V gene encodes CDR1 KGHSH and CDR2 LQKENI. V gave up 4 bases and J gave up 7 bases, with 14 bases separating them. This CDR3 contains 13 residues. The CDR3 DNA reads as TGTGCCAGCTCACAGCAGGGCGCGGGGGAGCAGTACTTC. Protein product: CASSQQGAGEQYF. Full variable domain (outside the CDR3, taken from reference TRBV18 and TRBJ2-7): NAGVMQNPRHLVRRRGQEARLRCSPMKGHSHVYWYRQLPEEGLKFMVYLQKENIIDESGMPKERFSAEFPKEGPSILRIQQVVRGDSAAYFCASSQQGAGEQYFGPGTRLTVT.

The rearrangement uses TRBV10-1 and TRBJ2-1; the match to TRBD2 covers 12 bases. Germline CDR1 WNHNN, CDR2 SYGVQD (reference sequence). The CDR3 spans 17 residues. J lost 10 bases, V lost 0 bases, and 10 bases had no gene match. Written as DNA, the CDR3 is TGCGCCAGCAGTGAGTCCCCACTAGCGGGGGGTGATGGAGAGCAGTTCTTC. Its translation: CASSESPLAGGDGEQFF.

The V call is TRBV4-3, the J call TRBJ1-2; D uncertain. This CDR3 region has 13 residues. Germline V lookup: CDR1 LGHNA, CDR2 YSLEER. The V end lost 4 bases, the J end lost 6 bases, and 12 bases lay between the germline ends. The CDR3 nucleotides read TGCGCCAGCAGCCCCGCTCTTGGGGATGGCTACACCTTC. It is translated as CASSPALGDGYTF.

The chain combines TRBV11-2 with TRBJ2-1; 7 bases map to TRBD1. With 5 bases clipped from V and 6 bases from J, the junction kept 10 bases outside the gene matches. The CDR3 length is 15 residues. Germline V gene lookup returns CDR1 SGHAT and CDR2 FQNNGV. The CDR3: CASSTIGTVLNEQFF. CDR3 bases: TGTGCCAGCAGCACGATTGGGACAGTGCTCAATGAGCAGTTCTTC.

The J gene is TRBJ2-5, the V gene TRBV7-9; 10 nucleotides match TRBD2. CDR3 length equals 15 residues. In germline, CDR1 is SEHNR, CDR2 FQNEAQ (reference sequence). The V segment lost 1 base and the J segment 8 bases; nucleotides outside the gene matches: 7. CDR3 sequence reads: CASSLGLAGDKTQYF. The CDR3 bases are TGTGCCAGCAGCTTAGGCCTAGCGGGGGACAAAACCCAGTACTTC.